This section outlines one T cell receptor (beta chain) sequence together with its context. The antigen it binds to is not known. Base qualities are missing; no much larger clone stands one base away. This sample was included in a study of T cells in tuberculosis (dated by TCRdb to the late 2010s). For the study in its entirety: The study combined CD1B tetramers and high-throughput TCR immunosequencing to characterize T cells specific for the mycobacterial lipid antigen glucose monomycolate (GMM). In a South African clinical cohort, IGRA-negative adolescents, IGRA-positive adolescents with latent tuberculosis and adults with active tuberculosis were compared, with ten to eleven people in each group. General conclusions and limits of the study: An accuracy of roughly 84% (AUROC more than 0.8) was reached by a classifier using the diverse GMM-specific repertoire, compared with 70% accuracy when GEM motif frequencies were used. Which clinical samples got chosen depended on the availability of cryopreserved specimens, and the active tuberculosis cases were adults, whereas the controls were adolescents. The smaller NN-distances in active tuberculosis patients were driven in part by shorter CDR3-alpha lengths, while the difference seen for TCR-beta was not statistically significant. Compared with IGRA-negative controls, TCR-alpha repertoires from active tuberculosis had smaller mean NN-distances to GMM-specific TCRs, which suggests clonal expansion of these TCRs.

At study entry, adolescents were screened for latent tuberculosis infection using a tuberculin skin test and the QuantiFERON-TB GOLD In-Tube IGRA. Immunosequencing was performed on unsorted cryopreserved PBMC, with roughly 100,000 T cells per clinical donor covered on average. Eleven high schools in the Worcester region of the Western Cape, South Africa, served as enrollment sites for adolescents aged 12 to 18 years. Approximately 10 adolescents infected with M. tuberculosis and about 10 uninfected adolescents were chosen and matched for age and sex. Adolescent PBMC were isolated from freshly drawn heparinized blood by density centrifugation and cryopreserved. The immunoSEQ multiplex PCR assay was used to generate TCR libraries, with TCR-beta and/or TCR-alpha/delta assays applied to each sample. The amplified TCR libraries were sequenced using the Illumina high-throughput platform. Turning to the authors' computational methods: Clustering and dimensionality reduction relied on pairwise TCRdist distances among GMM-specific receptors from T cells that were either sorted ex vivo or expanded in vitro. The score assigned to each clinical repertoire was mean NN-distance, meaning the average TCRdist to the nearest 10% of tetramer-positive reference sequences. GEM TCR motif frequency was calculated as the fraction of unique TCRs that matched known GEM sequences in V/J usage and CDR3 length. Linear discriminant analysis with leave-one-out cross-validation, implemented in scikit-learn, was used to classify active tuberculosis. In TCRdb, the immuneACCESS table is reduced to in-frame sequences with V and J assigned. These tables do not hold every clone; where another copy was compared, an unresolved V gene accounts for under half, and the others remain unexplained. The DNA was the basis for D and trimming; V, J and clone size are from that table. This sample gives 40,000 to 45,000 clones in total; nearly 95% of them show up just once. The ten top clones hold approximately 7.6% of the sample.

The sequenced material came from PBMCs. The receptor was derived from a donor between 10 and 35 years old with latent tuberculosis or without tuberculosis infection.

DNA sequence: TGTGCCTGGACGTCTCATAACGGGGTCTGGGGTGGCTACACCTTC. It codes for CAWTSHNGVWGGYTF. The sequence joins TRBV30 to TRBJ1-2, with the identity of the D gene unclear. Taken from cysteine to phenylalanine, the CDR3 has 15 residues. The kept DNA is CDR3 alone, 45 bases in frame from the first base. Between the V and J ends, shortened by 4 bases and 7 bases respectively, the junction contains 22 bases. In the germline V gene (reference sequence), CDR1 corresponds to GTSNPN and CDR2 to SVGIG.